This TCR beta chain is from a study of cytomegalovirus exposure and HLA in healthy donors. PCR amplification relied on 60 Vbeta primers (plus 13 Jbeta primers). The protocol was immunoSEQ multiplex PCR, while the TCRdb copy is restricted to in-frame clones and leaves out a portion. The sample lists fewer than 200,000 clones, about two thirds occurring once. Study-level points and caveats: Roughly even sequencing depth across donors was the assumption behind the presence/absence analyses.

For this clone: The antigen remains unidentified.

The sequence was collected from a woman younger than 30 in good health and CMV-seropositive. Sequencing was done on a sample of PBMCs.

The CDR3 region is CASSITGGPLSYEQYF. As DNA, the CDR3 is TGTGCCAGCAGTATCACAGGGGGCCCACTCTCCTACGAGCAGTACTTC. The chain joins TRBV27 to TRBJ2-5; 9 bases fit TRBD1. With the DNA end fitting TRBJ2-7 better, the J assignment may be wrong. The CDR3 has 16 amino acids. The V gene's germline CDR1 is MNHEY and CDR2 SMNVEV (reference sequence).